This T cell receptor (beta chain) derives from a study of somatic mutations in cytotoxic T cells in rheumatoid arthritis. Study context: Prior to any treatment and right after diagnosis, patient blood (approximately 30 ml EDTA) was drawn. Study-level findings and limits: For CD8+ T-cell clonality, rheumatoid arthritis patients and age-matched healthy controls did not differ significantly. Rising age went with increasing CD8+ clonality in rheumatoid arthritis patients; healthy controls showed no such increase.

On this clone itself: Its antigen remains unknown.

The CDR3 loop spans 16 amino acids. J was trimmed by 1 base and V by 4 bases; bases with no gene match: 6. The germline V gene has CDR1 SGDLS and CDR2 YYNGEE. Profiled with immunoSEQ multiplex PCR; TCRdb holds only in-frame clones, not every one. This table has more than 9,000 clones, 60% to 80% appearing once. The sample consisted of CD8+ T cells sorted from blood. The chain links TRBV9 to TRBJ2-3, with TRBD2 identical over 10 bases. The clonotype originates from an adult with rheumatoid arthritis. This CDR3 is CASSLGLAARTDTQYF. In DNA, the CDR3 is TGTGCCAGCAGCCTAGGACTAGCGGCCCGCACAGATACGCAGTATTTT.